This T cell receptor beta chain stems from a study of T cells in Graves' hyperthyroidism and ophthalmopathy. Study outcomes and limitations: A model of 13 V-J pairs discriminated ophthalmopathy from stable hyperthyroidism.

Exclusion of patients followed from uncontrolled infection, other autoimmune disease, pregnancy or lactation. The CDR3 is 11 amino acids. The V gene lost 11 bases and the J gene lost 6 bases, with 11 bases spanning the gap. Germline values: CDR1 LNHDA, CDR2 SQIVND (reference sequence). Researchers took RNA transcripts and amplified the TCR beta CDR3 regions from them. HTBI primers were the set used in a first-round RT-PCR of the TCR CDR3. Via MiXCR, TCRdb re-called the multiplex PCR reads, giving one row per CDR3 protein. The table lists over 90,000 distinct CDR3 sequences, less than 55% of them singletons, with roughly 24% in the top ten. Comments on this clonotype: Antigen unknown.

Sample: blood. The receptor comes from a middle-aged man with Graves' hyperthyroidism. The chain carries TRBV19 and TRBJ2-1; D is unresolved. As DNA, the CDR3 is TGTGCCTGGAGCCCCCTCAATGAGCAGTTCTTC. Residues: CAWSPLNEQFF.